This entry lists 14 T cell receptor beta chains sequenced from one sample in a study of cytomegalovirus exposure and HLA in healthy donors. Amplification used 60 Vbeta primers and 13 Jbeta primers. Produced via immunoSEQ multiplex PCR; TCRdb's table is partial and in-frame only. The sample includes tens of thousands of clones. The specimen was PBMCs. All receptors come from a woman aged 35 to 49 in good health and CMV-seropositive.

This sequence joins TRBV28 and TRBJ2-6; D is uncertain. The CDR3 totals 16 residues. The germline gives CDR1 MDHEN, CDR2 SYDVKM. V lost 6 bases and J lost 0, with 12 bases in between. As DNA, the CDR3 is TGTGCCAGCAGCCCCGCTGACAACTCTGGGGCCAACGTCCTGACTTTC. Amino acid sequence: CASSPADNSGANVLTF.

The CDR3 DNA follows: TGTGCCAGCAGCTTACCCTCGGACAGGGGGCTTTGTACTGAAGCTTTCTTT. Protein: CASSLPSDRGLCTEAFF. The gene calls are TRBV7-3 and TRBJ1-1; TRBD1 aligns across 11 bases. The V segment lost 2 bases and the J segment 5 bases; nucleotides outside the gene matches: 10. Germline lookup yields CDR1 SGHTA and CDR2 FQGTGA. The CDR3 is 17 residues long.

V gene TRBV19 combines with J gene TRBJ2-5; 8 positions agree with TRBD2. CDR3 length: 14 amino acids. Germline V gene lookup returns CDR1 LNHDA and CDR2 SQIVND (reference sequence). The V segment lost 5 bases and the J segment 0 bases; nucleotides outside the gene matches: 2. Here the CDR3 DNA reads TGTGCCAGTAGTCTTAGCGGGGACCAAGAGACCCAGTACTTC. Protein product: CASSLSGDQETQYF.

The rearrangement links TRBV29-1 to TRBJ2-1, with D unresolved. The CDR3 is made up of 14 amino acids. Germline values: CDR1 SQVTM, CDR2 ANQGSEA. V was trimmed by 6 bases and J by 0 bases, leaving 12 bases between them. CDR3 protein: CSVDKTFSYNEQFF. CDR3 nucleotide sequence: TGCAGCGTAGATAAGACTTTCTCCTACAATGAGCAGTTCTTC.

The gene calls are TRBV10-3 and TRBJ1-1, with 9 bases that match TRBD1. The germline V gene encodes CDR1 ENHRY and CDR2 SYGVKD. The CDR3 runs to 15 residues. V trimming: 2 bases; J trimming: 0 bases; junction bases outside the gene matches: 1. The CDR3 DNA reads as TGTGCCATCAGTGAGAGGACAGGGGTGAACACTGAAGCTTTCTTT. Residues: CAISERTGVNTEAFF.

The V gene is TRBV5-4, the J gene TRBJ2-5, with 13 bases that match TRBD2. Germline values: CDR1 SGHNT, CDR2 YYREEE (reference sequence). V lost 4 bases to trimming and J lost 1 base; unmatched junction nucleotides: 1. The CDR3 consists of 15 residues. The CDR3 here is CASSGLAGAQETQYF. The CDR3 region has the DNA TGTGCCAGCAGCGGACTAGCGGGGGCCCAAGAGACCCAGTACTTC.

V is TRBV12-5 and J is TRBJ1-1; 12 nucleotides align to TRBD1. V lost 6 bases to trimming and J lost 5 bases; unmatched junction nucleotides: 13. Looked up from germline, CDR1 is LGHNT and CDR2 is FRNRAP. The CDR3 totals 17 residues. The CDR3 here is CASGAPGTGGDATEAFF. CDR3 in DNA: TGTGCTAGTGGCGCGCCCGGGACAGGGGGCGATGCGACTGAAGCTTTCTTT. Full variable domain (missing parts from reference TRBV12-5 and TRBJ1-1): DARVTQTPRHKVTEMGQEVTMRCQPILGHNTVFWYRQTMMQGLELLAYFRNRAPLDDSGMPKDRFSAEMPDATLATLKIQPSEPRDSAVYFCASGAPGTGGDATEAFFGQGTRLTVV.

The V gene is TRBV6-5, the J gene TRBJ2-5; tentatively, D is TRBD2 (6 bases). TRBJ2-7 matches the DNA end more closely, so the J call is doubtful. This CDR3 contains 15 residues. CDR1 and CDR2 from the germline V gene are MNHEY and SVGAGI. The CDR3 is CASSFRDAGGFEQYF. In DNA form, the CDR3 reads TGTGCCAGCAGTTTCAGGGACGCTGGGGGGTTCGAGCAGTACTTC.

The J gene is TRBJ2-7, the V gene TRBV6-1; a possible D gene is TRBD2 (6 bases). Germline V gene lookup returns CDR1 MNHNS and CDR2 SASEGT. V was pared by 5 bases and J by 2 bases, with 16 bases between. The CDR3 spans 15 residues. CDR3 coding DNA: TGTGCCAGCAGTCCCCAGGCGGGGCCAACCTACGAGCAGTACTTC. As protein: CASSPQAGPTYEQYF.

The chain employs TRBV10-2 and TRBJ2-1, with 12 bases fitting TRBD2. CDR1 and CDR2 from the germline V gene are WSHSY and SAAADI. The trim removed 5 bases at V and 5 bases at J, leaving 4 bases unmatched. The CDR3 length is 15 residues. CDR3 sequence reads: CASSRLAGVDNEQFF. DNA of the CDR3: TGCGCCAGCAGTAGACTAGCGGGAGTAGACAATGAGCAGTTCTTC.

For the CDR3, the DNA is TGTGCCAGCAGTTTACCTCCAGGGCGGTATGGCTACACCTTC. This gives the protein CASSLPPGRYGYTF. This chain links TRBV28 with TRBJ1-2; a weak D match, TRBD1 (5 bases). Germline V CDR1 and CDR2: MDHEN, SYDVKM. Trimming pared 2 bases from V and 5 bases from J, leaving 12 bases between. The CDR3 sequence is 14 residues long.

The chain joins TRBV5-6 to TRBJ1-5, with D tentatively TRBD1 (6 bases). The V and J ends lost 3 bases and 4 bases respectively, with 14 bases between them. This CDR3 has 15 amino acids. The germline CDR1 and CDR2 sequences are SGHDT and YYEEEE. The CDR3 sequence is CASSSGTPSNQPQHF. CDR3 nucleotides: TGTGCCAGCAGCTCCGGGACACCTTCTAATCAGCCCCAGCATTTT. Full variable domain (rest looked up from reference TRBV5-6 and TRBJ1-5): DAGVTQSPTHLIKTRGQQVTLRCSPKSGHDTVSWYQQALGQGPQFIFQYYEEEERQRGNFPDRFSGHQFPNYSSELNVNALLLGDSALYLCASSSGTPSNQPQHFGDGTRLSIL.

This chain uses TRBV27 with TRBJ2-1; 9 bases align to TRBD1. The J segment lost 9 bases and the V segment lost 6 bases, leaving 6 bases of the junction unmatched. CDR3 size: 13 residues. The germline V gene encodes CDR1 MNHEY and CDR2 SMNVEV (reference sequence). CDR3 DNA: TGTGCCAGCAGCTGGGACAGGGCAGGTGAGCAGTTCTTC. Translated, it gives CASSWDRAGEQFF.

This chain joins TRBV7-6 and TRBJ2-1; D not certain. CDR1 is SGHVS and CDR2 is FNYEAQ in the germline V gene. V was trimmed by 5 bases and J by 7 bases, leaving 12 bases between them. The CDR3 extends over 13 amino acids. The CDR3 here is CASSLPAQNEQFF. CDR3 bases: TGTGCCAGCAGCCTCCCCGCCCAGAATGAGCAGTTCTTC.